This TCR beta chain stems from a study of cytomegalovirus exposure and HLA in healthy donors. 13 Jbeta primers and 60 Vbeta primers were used for the PCR. Original processing notes: Approximately 12 million of tens of millions of unique TCR beta chains were shared, per a later count. Assay used: immunoSEQ multiplex PCR; TCRdb lists only in-frame clones, some missing. The V and J calls and clone size come from that table; D and trimming were worked out from the DNA. The sample lists 100,000 to 150,000 clones, 80% to 90% occurring once. Findings of the study overall: Association of a missense DCLRE1C variant with TCR beta V- and J-gene trimming was reported in a later analysis.

Note on this clone: What it binds is unknown.

This CDR3 is 15 amino acids long. V was clipped by 4 bases and J by 4 bases; unmatched bases: 2. Germline V lookup: CDR1 SGHNT, CDR2 YYREEE (reference sequence). J is TRBJ2-1 and V is TRBV5-4, with 13 bases lining up with TRBD2. The source of this sequence is a woman aged 25 to 39 in good health and CMV-seronegative. Sequencing input: PBMCs. The CDR3 nucleotides are TGTGCCAGCAGCGGGGGACTAGCGGGGTACAATGAGCAGTTCTTC. It yields the protein CASSGGLAGYNEQFF.